The next 27 T cell receptor beta chains were all read from a single sample in a study of T cells after yellow fever vaccination. MiXCR was run by TCRdb on the 5' RACE reads, yielding one entry per CDR3 protein. Here the sample spans 140,000 to 150,000 distinct CDR3 sequences, more than 6.5% being singletons. The sequencing here drew on CD4+ T cells sorted from PBMCs, taken 10 days after the yellow fever booster vaccination. The receptor source for this set is a man aged 30 to 39 who received the YFV17D yellow fever vaccine.

This clonotype was observed many times. The rearrangement links TRBV7-8 to TRBJ2-3, with TRBD2 matching over 8 bases. The CDR3 runs 15 residues. J gave up 2 bases and V 5 bases, and 6 bases lay outside the gene matches. The germline gives CDR1 SGHVS, CDR2 FQNEAQ. The CDR3, as DNA: TGTGCCAGCAGCCCGCGACTAGCGTCCACAGATACGCAGTATTTT. This translates into CASSPRLASTDTQYF.

This clonotype was detected ten times or more. The rearrangement joins TRBV5-6 to TRBJ2-7; D possibly corresponds to TRBD2 (5 bases). Germline V gene lookup returns CDR1 SGHDT and CDR2 YYEEEE. Deletions cut 2 bases from V and 5 bases from J, with 23 bases between. The CDR3 length is 17 residues. Here the CDR3 reads CASSFGPNLAERHEQYF. The DNA of the CDR3 is TGTGCCAGCAGCTTCGGCCCCAACTTGGCGGAGCGGCACGAGCAGTACTTC.

This clonotype was counted at least ten times. The genes are TRBV10-3 and TRBJ1-1; D possibly corresponds to TRBD1 (5 bases). The CDR3 runs to 15 residues. Trimming shortened V by 3 bases and J by 3 bases, and 14 bases separated the two germline ends. Looked up from germline, CDR1 is ENHRY and CDR2 is SYGVKD. DNA for the CDR3: TGTGCCATCAGTGATTATGGACGGGACTACACTGAAGCTTTCTTT. Protein: CAISDYGRDYTEAFF.

The chain recombines TRBV7-2 with TRBJ2-7, with D unclear. Germline assignment: CDR1 SGHTA and CDR2 FQGNSA. Trimming shortened V by 5 bases and J by 0 bases, and 11 bases separated the two germline ends. This CDR3 contains 14 residues. The CDR3 is CASSPPQASYEQYF. CDR3 coding DNA: TGTGCCAGCAGCCCCCCGCAGGCCTCCTACGAGCAGTACTTC.

This clonotype came up many times. This chain links TRBV12-3 or TRBV12-4 with TRBJ2-3; the match to TRBD2 covers 7 bases. V gave up 4 bases and J gave up 1 base; unmatched junction bases: 5. CDR3 length equals 15 residues. DNA of the CDR3: TGTGCCAGCAGTTCAACGAGCGGGGGCACAGATACGCAGTATTTT. Translating gives CASSSTSGGTDTQYF.

This clonotype has ten or more counts. The V call is TRBV11-2, the J call TRBJ2-5; D remains ambiguous. The CDR3 runs to 14 residues. V lost 5 bases and J lost 5, with 15 bases in between. The germline gives CDR1 SGHAT, CDR2 FQNNGV. The CDR3: CASSPNSRAETQYF. The CDR3 DNA is TGTGCCAGCAGCCCCAATTCTCGGGCGGAGACCCAGTACTTC.

CDR3 bases: TGTGCCAGCAGCTTGGCACAAGAGAATGAAAAACTGTTTTTT. Amino acids: CASSLAQENEKLFF. The gene calls are TRBV11-2 and TRBJ1-4, with D hard to call. Between the trimmed V and J ends, which lost 3 bases and 5 bases, there was a span of 10 bases. Germline V lookup: CDR1 SGHAT, CDR2 FQNNGV. There are 14 residues in the CDR3.

This clonotype appeared many times. The gene calls are TRBV6-4 and TRBJ2-2, with D hard to call. This CDR3 region has 14 residues. V lost 3 bases and J lost 1, with 6 bases in between. The germline V gene encodes CDR1 MRHNA and CDR2 SNTAGT. The CDR3 nucleotides read TGTGCCAGCAGTGAATCGGGGAACACCGGGGAGCTGTTTTTT. This gives the protein CASSESGNTGELFF.

This clonotype has just a few counts. This rearrangement joins TRBV5-1 to TRBJ2-5; 10 bases are shared with TRBD1. The CDR3 runs to 14 residues. J lost 3 bases, V lost 4 bases, and 3 bases had no gene match. Germline V gene lookup returns CDR1 SGHRS and CDR2 YFSETQ. The CDR3 loop is CASSTGQGKETQYF. CDR3 bases: TGCGCCAGCAGCACGGGACAGGGGAAAGAGACCCAGTACTTC.

This clonotype was detected a few times. The rearrangement links TRBV20-1 to TRBJ1-2, with D maybe TRBD1 (5 bases). V gave up 6 bases and J gave up 3 bases, with 26 bases separating them. CDR3 length: 17 amino acids. Germline V lookup: CDR1 DFQATT, CDR2 SNEGSKA (reference sequence). The CDR3: CSAFPIPSGGADYGYTF. The CDR3 DNA is TGCAGTGCCTTCCCGATCCCGTCTGGGGGAGCGGACTATGGCTACACCTTC.

In DNA form, the CDR3 reads TGCGCCAGCAGCTTTAGTAGCAAGGGGAGGGGTAATGAGCAGTTCTTC. It specifies CASSFSSKGRGNEQFF. The chain has TRBV5-1 and TRBJ2-1; 7 bases align to TRBD2. The CDR3 runs to 16 residues. J was trimmed by 7 bases and V by 2 bases; bases with no gene match: 12. Germline CDR1 SGHRS, CDR2 YFSETQ.

This chain uses TRBV20-1 with TRBJ1-3; D possibly corresponds to TRBD1 (5 bases). This CDR3 has 15 amino acids. V was trimmed by 3 bases and J by 0 bases, leaving 12 bases between them. CDR1 is DFQATT and CDR2 is SNEGSKA in the germline V gene (reference sequence). The CDR3 nucleotides are TGCAGTGCTAGGTGGGGCACTAACTCTGGAAACACCATATATTTT. It is translated as CSARWGTNSGNTIYF.

This clonotype has a count of ten or more. The rearrangement uses TRBV24-1 and TRBJ2-7; D not certain. Trimming pared 4 bases from V and 0 bases from J, leaving 15 bases between. Germline loops: CDR1 KGHDR, CDR2 SFDVKD. This CDR3 has 16 amino acids. DNA of the CDR3: TGTGCCACCAGTGACTCCCCCGACACGGTCTCCTACGAGCAGTACTTC. Its protein is CATSDSPDTVSYEQYF.

This clonotype was counted a few times. This rearrangement joins TRBV29-1 to TRBJ2-5; TRBD2 might be the D (5 bases). V dropped 6 bases and J dropped 5 bases, with 22 bases sitting between them. The CDR3 totals 15 residues. The germline CDR1 and CDR2 sequences are SQVTM and ANQGSEA. The CDR3 DNA is TGCAGCGTGGTCAGGACGCTAGCTCGTGGCGAGACCCAGTACTTC. Translating it yields CSVVRTLARGETQYF.

The sample holds many counts of this clonotype. The chain links TRBV28 to TRBJ1-2; D unresolved. Germline CDR1 reads MDHEN; CDR2 reads SYDVKM. CDR3 size: 14 residues. Trimming pared 3 bases from V and 2 bases from J, leaving 10 bases between. Written as DNA, the CDR3 is TGTGCCAGCAGTTTGAGAGGGCCAAACTATGGCTACACCTTC. It encodes CASSLRGPNYGYTF.

There are many counts of this clonotype. The CDR3 sequence: CAISGPDNEQFF. The CDR3 bases are TGTGCCATCAGTGGACCTGACAATGAGCAGTTCTTC. The genes are TRBV10-3 and TRBJ2-1; D gene uncertain. The length of the CDR3 is 12 residues. Germline values: CDR1 ENHRY, CDR2 SYGVKD. Trimming took off 4 bases at V and 5 bases at J, with 6 bases between the two ends.

This clonotype has ten or more counts. The V and J genes are TRBV6-5 and TRBJ2-1, with 12 nucleotides matching TRBD2. The CDR3 is 16 amino acids. CDR1 is MNHEY, CDR2 SVGAGI, per germline. J lost 9 bases, V lost 5 bases, and 11 bases had no gene match. The CDR3 is CASSPFRLAGEVEQFF. DNA of the CDR3: TGTGCCAGCAGTCCCTTTCGACTAGCGGGAGAAGTTGAGCAGTTCTTC.

In its sample, this clonotype was seen many times. The chain links TRBV20-1 to TRBJ1-1; D might be TRBD1 (5 bases). The CDR3 has 15 residues. V lost 0 bases to trimming and J lost 1 base, with 12 bases between them. The germline V gene has CDR1 DFQATT and CDR2 SNEGSKA (reference sequence). This chain's CDR3 is CSARDSGGGNTEAFF. The CDR3 DNA follows: TGCAGTGCTAGAGACTCCGGCGGGGGGAACACTGAAGCTTTCTTT.

This clonotype was seen repeatedly, ten times or more. This chain joins TRBV19 and TRBJ1-1; possible D gene TRBD1, 5 bases. V lost 7 bases and J 8 bases, leaving 17 bases between the germline ends. The CDR3 is 13 residues long. In germline, CDR1 is LNHDA, CDR2 SQIVND (reference sequence). CDR3 DNA: TGTGCCAGTACCGGGGCACCCCCCCCCGAAGCTTTCTTT. Protein: CASTGAPPPEAFF.

The chain couples TRBV24-1 to TRBJ2-1, with TRBD2 matching 7 bases. CDR1 and CDR2 from the germline V gene are KGHDR and SFDVKD. Germline trimming cut 4 bases from V and 2 bases from J; bases unmatched to any gene: 4. The CDR3 totals 15 residues. The CDR3 protein is CATSDGSGTYNEQFF. As DNA, the CDR3 is TGTGCCACCAGTGACGGGAGCGGGACCTACAATGAGCAGTTCTTC.

This clonotype appeared many times. The chain combines TRBV6-5 with TRBJ1-2; the match to TRBD1 covers 7 bases. CDR3 size: 15 residues. V gave up 5 bases and J gave up 5 bases; unmatched junction bases: 11. Germline values: CDR1 MNHEY, CDR2 SVGAGI. CDR3 nucleotides: TGTGCCAGCAGTCACAGGACAGGCCTAGCTTATGGCTACACCTTC. The encoded protein is CASSHRTGLAYGYTF.

This clonotype was picked up many times. The rearrangement links TRBV6-2 or TRBV6-3 to TRBJ2-1; D perhaps matches TRBD2 (6 bases). V was trimmed by 8 bases and J by 9 bases, leaving 17 bases between them. The CDR3 sequence is 13 residues long. CDR1 and CDR2 (germline): MNHEY, SVGEGT. The CDR3 loop is CASGGTARSEQFF. CDR3 DNA sequence: TGTGCCAGCGGAGGGACGGCCAGGAGTGAGCAGTTCTTC.

This clonotype was recorded many times. This chain uses TRBV20-1 with TRBJ2-1, with 15 bases matching TRBD2. With 5 bases clipped from V and 7 bases from J, the junction kept 6 bases outside the gene matches. Germline assignment: CDR1 DFQATT and CDR2 SNEGSKA (reference sequence). CDR3 length: 15 amino acids. The CDR3 nucleotides read TGCAGTGCTGGGACTAGCGGGAGGACAACAAATGAGCAGTTCTTC. Translating it yields CSAGTSGRTTNEQFF.

This clonotype was recorded at least ten times. The chain links TRBV7-9 to TRBJ1-3; 7 nucleotides match TRBD1. The CDR3 sequence is 16 residues long. Germline assignment: CDR1 SEHNR and CDR2 FQNEAQ (reference sequence). J was trimmed by 0 bases and V by 5 bases; bases with no gene match: 7. The CDR3 nucleotides are TGTGCCAGCAGCCGATTCACAGGGGACTCTGGAAACACCATATATTTT. Its translation is CASSRFTGDSGNTIYF. The complete variable domain, with remaining parts taken from reference TRBV7-9 and TRBJ1-3, reads DTGVSQNPRHKITKRGQNVTFRCDPISEHNRLYWYRQTLGQGPEFLTYFQNEAQLEKSRLLSDRFSAERPKGSFSTLEIQRTEQGDSAMYLCASSRFTGDSGNTIYFGEGSWLTVV.

About this clonotype: A much larger clone lies one base from this, so it may be a read error. The chain recombines TRBV5-1 with TRBJ2-7; 11 bases line up with TRBD2. The CDR3 is 15 residues long. V shed 4 bases and J 3 bases; nucleotides not matched to a gene: 6. In germline, CDR1 is SGHRS, CDR2 YFSETQ. CDR3 loop: CASSQRLAGHYEQYF. In DNA form, the CDR3 reads TGCGCCAGCAGCCAGCGACTAGCGGGACACTACGAGCAGTACTTC. Filled out from reference TRBV5-1 and TRBJ2-7, the complete variable domain reads KAGVTQTPRYLIKTRGQQVTLSCSPISGHRSVSWYQQTPGQGLQFLFEYFSETQRNKGNFPGRFSGRQFSNSRSEMNVSTLELGDSALYLCASSQRLAGHYEQYFGPGTRLTVT.

This clonotype appeared many times. The chain uses TRBV5-1 and TRBJ2-3, with no clear D. The CDR3 runs to 15 residues. Trimming pared 0 bases from V and 3 bases from J, leaving 11 bases between. Germline CDR1 reads SGHRS; CDR2 reads YFSETQ. In nucleotides, the CDR3 is TGCGCCAGCAGCTTGGATAGGGATTTGACAGATACGCAGTATTTT. Translation gives CASSLDRDLTDTQYF. Full variable domain (rest looked up from reference TRBV5-1 and TRBJ2-3): KAGVTQTPRYLIKTRGQQVTLSCSPISGHRSVSWYQQTPGQGLQFLFEYFSETQRNKGNFPGRFSGRQFSNSRSEMNVSTLELGDSALYLCASSLDRDLTDTQYFGPGTRLTVL.

Many counts were recorded for this clonotype. The V gene is TRBV29-1, the J gene TRBJ1-2, with D uncertain. Per the germline V gene, CDR1 is SQVTM and CDR2 is ANQGSEA. Deletions cut 2 bases from V and 5 bases from J, with 3 bases between. The CDR3 covers 10 residues. CDR3 protein: CSVESYGYTF. In DNA, the CDR3 is TGCAGCGTTGAAAGTTATGGCTACACCTTC.